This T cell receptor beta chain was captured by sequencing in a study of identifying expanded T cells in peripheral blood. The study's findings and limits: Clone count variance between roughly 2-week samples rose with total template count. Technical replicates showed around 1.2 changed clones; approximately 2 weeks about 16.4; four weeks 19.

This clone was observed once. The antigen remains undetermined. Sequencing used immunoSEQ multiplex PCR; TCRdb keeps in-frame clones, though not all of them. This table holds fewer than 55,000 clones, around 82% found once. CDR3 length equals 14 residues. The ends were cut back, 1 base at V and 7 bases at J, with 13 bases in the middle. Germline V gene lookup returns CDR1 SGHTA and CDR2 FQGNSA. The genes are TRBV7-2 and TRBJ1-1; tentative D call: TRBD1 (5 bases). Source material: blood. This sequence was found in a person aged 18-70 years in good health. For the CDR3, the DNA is TGTGCCAGCAGCTTAGAGCTTTGGGGGGGTGAAGCTTTCTTT. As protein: CASSLELWGGEAFF.